This T cell receptor (beta chain) is drawn from a study of blood T cell repertoires in COVID-19. Study details: T cells, B-cell-depleted T cells, or PBMCs provided the cDNA or gDNA that served as material.

Generated by immunoSEQ multiplex PCR, the TCRdb table keeps only in-frame clones and is missing some. This table has around 250,000 clones, roughly nine tenths appearing once. The CDR3 runs 13 residues. Germline V gene data show CDR1 as MNHEY and CDR2 as SMNVEV (reference sequence). The V end lost 6 bases, the J end lost 6 bases, and 11 bases lay between the germline ends. The chain couples TRBV27 to TRBJ2-2; D might be TRBD1 (6 bases). Sequencing was done on a sample of peripheral blood. The sequence was obtained from a man aged 60-69 years with acute or convalescent COVID-19. This CDR3 reads CASSFTGSGELFF. CDR3 bases: TGTGCCAGCAGCTTCACAGGGTCCGGGGAGCTGTTTTTT.